This T cell receptor (beta chain) appears in the sequencing data of a study of blood T cell repertoires in COVID-19. Across the study: Some COVID-19 samples were acute and others convalescent; all came from the United States, Italy and Spain. Sources were T cells, B-cell-depleted T cells, or PBMCs; the material itself was cDNA or gDNA.

Authors' analysis steps: Scientists estimated how many nucleated cells there were by amplifying reference gene primers. TCRdb's copy holds only in-frame clones and misses some; the assay was immunoSEQ multiplex PCR. The V and J calls and clone size were taken over from that table, and D and trimming were inferred from the DNA. This table holds approximately 110,000 clones, around 85% found once. The TCR comes from a human donor in a cohort sampled during active COVID-19. Sequenced sample: peripheral blood.

CDR3 region: CASSQADGTKGSNYGYTF. The CDR3 region has the DNA TGTGCCAGCAGCCAAGCCGACGGGACAAAGGGCTCTAACTATGGCTACACCTTC. The genes are TRBV3-1 (or the pseudogene TRBV3-2) and TRBJ1-2; D is perhaps TRBD1 (6 bases). Germline V lookup: CDR1 LGHDT, CDR2 YNNKEL (reference sequence). The CDR3 length is 18 residues. The V end was cut by 1 base, the J end by 0 bases, with 18 bases between.